These 6 T cell receptor beta chains share one sample of origin, sequenced in a study of T-cell memory formation after mild COVID-19. TCRdb passed the 5' RACE reads through MiXCR, listing each CDR3 protein once. The table shows around 340,000 distinct CDR3 sequences, with approximately 14% occurring only once. The source material was PBMCs or a T cell subset sorted from them (not recorded which). Every receptor here comes from a man younger than 35 who had mild COVID-19 (a few samples of this study predate the infection). Cell type and time point are not known.

In this sample, this clonotype turned up a few times. The chain employs TRBV29-1 and TRBJ1-5, with 8 bases matching TRBD1. With V trimmed by 6 bases and J by 4 bases, 8 bases remained unmatched. CDR1 is SQVTM, CDR2 ANQGSEA, per germline. The CDR3 totals 14 residues. The CDR3 here is CSVSQGGRNQPQHF. For the CDR3, the DNA is TGCAGCGTGTCACAGGGGGGACGAAATCAGCCCCAGCATTTT.

This clonotype was seen only a few times. CDR3 nucleotide sequence: TGTGCCAGCAGCTTCCATCTAGACCCCGCCGGGGAGACCCAGTACTTC. Its protein is CASSFHLDPAGETQYF. The chain recombines TRBV11-2 with TRBJ2-5; D ambiguous. In germline, CDR1 is SGHAT, CDR2 FQNNGV. V gave up 3 bases and J gave up 5 bases, with 19 bases separating them. The CDR3 spans 16 residues.

This clonotype has at least ten counts. The chain carries TRBV5-1 and TRBJ2-1; 10 bases fit TRBD2. This CDR3 contains 15 residues. Germline V gives CDR1 SGHRS, CDR2 YFSETQ. Trimming cost V 4 bases and J 5 bases; bases outside gene matches: 6. The CDR3 spells CASSGGLAGDNEQFF. The CDR3 bases are TGCGCCAGCAGCGGTGGGCTAGCGGGGGACAATGAGCAGTTCTTC.

On this clonotype: One end of the junction does not line up with germline, which may come from a read error. The CDR3 region is CDSSFRRDSEQYF. The CDR3 coding sequence is TGTGACAGCAGTTTCAGAAGAGACTCTGAGCAGTACTTC. The chain is built from TRBV12-3 or TRBV12-4 and TRBJ2-7; D call uncertain. The CDR3 is 13 amino acids.

The chain employs TRBV7-9 and TRBJ2-3; D is unresolved. This CDR3 spans 12 amino acids. V was cut by 2 bases and J by 6 bases, with 6 bases left in between. Germline V gene lookup returns CDR1 SEHNR and CDR2 FQNEAQ (reference sequence). The CDR3 coding sequence is TGTGCCAGCAGCTTAAGTATGGATACGCAGTATTTT. It translates to CASSLSMDTQYF.

This clonotype showed up many times. The chain employs TRBV5-6 and TRBJ2-4; D is ambiguous. Germline V CDR1 and CDR2: SGHDT, YYEEEE. V lost 2 bases, J lost 4 bases, and 10 bases lay in between. The length of the CDR3 is 14 residues. CDR3: CASSFGGNKNIQYF. The CDR3 bases are TGTGCCAGCAGCTTTGGTGGAAATAAAAACATTCAGTACTTC.